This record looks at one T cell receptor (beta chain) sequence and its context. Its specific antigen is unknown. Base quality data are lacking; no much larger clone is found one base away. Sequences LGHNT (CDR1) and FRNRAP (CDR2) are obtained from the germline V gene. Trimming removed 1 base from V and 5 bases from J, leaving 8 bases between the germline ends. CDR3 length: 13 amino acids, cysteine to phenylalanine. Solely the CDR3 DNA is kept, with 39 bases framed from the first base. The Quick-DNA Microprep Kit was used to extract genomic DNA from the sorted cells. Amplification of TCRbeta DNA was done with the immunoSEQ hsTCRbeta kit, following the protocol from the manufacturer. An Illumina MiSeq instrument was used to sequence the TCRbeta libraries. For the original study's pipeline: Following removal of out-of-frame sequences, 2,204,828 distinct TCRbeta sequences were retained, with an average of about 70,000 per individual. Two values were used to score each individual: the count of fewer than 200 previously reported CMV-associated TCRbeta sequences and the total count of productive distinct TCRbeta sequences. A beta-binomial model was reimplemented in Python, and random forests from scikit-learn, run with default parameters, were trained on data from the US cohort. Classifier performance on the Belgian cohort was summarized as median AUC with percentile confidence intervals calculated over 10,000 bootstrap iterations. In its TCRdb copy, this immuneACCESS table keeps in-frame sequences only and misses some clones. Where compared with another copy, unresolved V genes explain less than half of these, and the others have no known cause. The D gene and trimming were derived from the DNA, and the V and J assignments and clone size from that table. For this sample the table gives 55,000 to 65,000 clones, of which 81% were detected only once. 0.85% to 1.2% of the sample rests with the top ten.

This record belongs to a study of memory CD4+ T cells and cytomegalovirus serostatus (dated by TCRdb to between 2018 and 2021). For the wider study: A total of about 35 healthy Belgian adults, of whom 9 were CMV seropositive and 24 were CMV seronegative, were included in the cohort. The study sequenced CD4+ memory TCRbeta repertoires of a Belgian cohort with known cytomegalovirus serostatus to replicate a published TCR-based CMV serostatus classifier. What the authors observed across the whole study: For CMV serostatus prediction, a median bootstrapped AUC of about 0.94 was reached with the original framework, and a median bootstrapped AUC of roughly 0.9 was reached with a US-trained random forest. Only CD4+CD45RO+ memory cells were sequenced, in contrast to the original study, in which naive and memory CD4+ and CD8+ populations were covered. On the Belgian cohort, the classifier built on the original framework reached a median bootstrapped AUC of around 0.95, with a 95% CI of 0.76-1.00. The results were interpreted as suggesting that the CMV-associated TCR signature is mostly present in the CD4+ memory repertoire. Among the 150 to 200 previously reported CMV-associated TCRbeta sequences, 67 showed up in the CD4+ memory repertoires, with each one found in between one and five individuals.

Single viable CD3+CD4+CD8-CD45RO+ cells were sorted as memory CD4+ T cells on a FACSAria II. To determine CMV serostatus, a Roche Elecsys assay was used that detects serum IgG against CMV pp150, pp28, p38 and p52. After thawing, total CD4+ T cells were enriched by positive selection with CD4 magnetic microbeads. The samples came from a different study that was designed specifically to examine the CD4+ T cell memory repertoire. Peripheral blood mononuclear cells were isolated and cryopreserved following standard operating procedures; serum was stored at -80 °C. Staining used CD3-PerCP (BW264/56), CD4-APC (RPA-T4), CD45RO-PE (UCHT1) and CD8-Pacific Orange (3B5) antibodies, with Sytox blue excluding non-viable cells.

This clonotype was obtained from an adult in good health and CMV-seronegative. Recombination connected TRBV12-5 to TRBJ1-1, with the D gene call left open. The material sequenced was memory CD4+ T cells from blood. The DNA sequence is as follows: TGTGCTAGTGGTTTGGAACAGAATACTGAAGCTTTCTTT. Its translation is CASGLEQNTEAFF.